This is a list of T cell receptor beta chains from one sample in a study of beta chain features in type 1 diabetes. Profiling relied on immunoSEQ multiplex PCR, and the TCRdb table lists in-frame clones only, not all of them. The sample has 400,000 or so clones, around an eighth seen once. The specimen sequenced was naive CD4+ T cells from blood. The receptors here all came from a woman younger than 30 with type 1 diabetes. CDR3s include the opening cysteine and the closing phenylalanine or tryptophan.

CDR3aa: CASSSRTGLHTSGNTIYF
v_gene: TRBV19
j_gene: TRBJ1-3

CDR3aa: CASSSSGSTYEQYF
v_gene: TRBV28
j_gene: TRBJ2-7

CDR3aa: CASRTTSPRGGELFF
v_gene: TRBV7-9
j_gene: TRBJ2-2

CDR3aa: CASSPGQGIGRMTEAFF
v_gene: TRBV5-1
j_gene: TRBJ1-1

CDR3aa: CASSQDILSGEQYF
v_gene: TRBV4-3
j_gene: TRBJ2-7

CDR3aa: CASRAEGNQPQHF
v_gene: TRBV2
j_gene: TRBJ1-5

CDR3aa: CASSSKTSGTDTQYF
v_gene: TRBV5-4
j_gene: TRBJ2-3

CDR3aa: CASSQVLDGSSYEQYF
v_gene: TRBV4-3
j_gene: TRBJ2-7

CDR3aa: CASSPNTNEQYF
v_gene: TRBV18
j_gene: TRBJ2-3

CDR3aa: CSVVRRLATEAFF
v_gene: TRBV29-1
j_gene: TRBJ1-1

CDR3aa: CAISDPPGGNYGYTF
v_gene: TRBV10-3
j_gene: TRBJ1-2

CDR3aa: CASSLTRGGYSYNEQFF
v_gene: TRBV4-3
j_gene: TRBJ2-1

CDR3aa: CASSPPTDYGYTF
v_gene: TRBV6-6
j_gene: TRBJ1-2

CDR3aa: CASSSRQHHEQYF
v_gene: TRBV7-8
j_gene: TRBJ2-7

CDR3aa: CATKAGAQVVGTGELFF
v_gene: TRBV15
j_gene: TRBJ2-2

CDR3aa: CASSYFGTQETQYF
v_gene: TRBV28
j_gene: TRBJ2-5

CDR3aa: CASSLTPERDTQYF
v_gene: TRBV27
j_gene: TRBJ2-3

CDR3aa: CSAGGGNEQFF
v_gene: TRBV20-1
j_gene: TRBJ2-1

CDR3aa: CASSPQGKETQYF
v_gene: TRBV18
j_gene: TRBJ2-5

CDR3aa: CASSPGLGLGTQYF
v_gene: TRBV7-9
j_gene: TRBJ2-3

CDR3aa: CASSLPPGDTEAFF
v_gene: TRBV28
j_gene: TRBJ1-1

CDR3aa: CASSQDLLAGTNTGELFF
v_gene: TRBV4-3
j_gene: TRBJ2-2

CDR3aa: CASSWGQKETQYF
v_gene: TRBV5-1
j_gene: TRBJ2-5

CDR3aa: CASSLGTGGRHTEAFF
v_gene: TRBV7-9
j_gene: TRBJ1-1

CDR3aa: CAGRELSNTGELFF
v_gene: TRBV5-1
j_gene: TRBJ2-2

CDR3aa: CASSPLGGLGTDTQYF
v_gene: TRBV9
j_gene: TRBJ2-3

CDR3aa: CASSQAEPSSYNEQFF
v_gene: TRBV4-3
j_gene: TRBJ2-1

CDR3aa: CASSPRPGVDNIQYF
v_gene: TRBV7-9
j_gene: TRBJ2-4

CDR3aa: CATRQVRNQPQHF
v_gene: TRBV6-5
j_gene: TRBJ1-5

CDR3aa: CASSLAGGYQEPQYF
v_gene: TRBV5-6
j_gene: TRBJ2-5

CDR3aa: CATSQIGQGQETQYF
v_gene: TRBV15
j_gene: TRBJ2-5

CDR3aa: CASSHPTGTRVTGELFF
v_gene: TRBV9
j_gene: TRBJ2-2

CDR3aa: CASSPTGGSEGYTF
v_gene: TRBV18
j_gene: TRBJ1-2

CDR3aa: CASSPRDTQYF
v_gene: TRBV7-8
j_gene: TRBJ2-3

CDR3aa: CASSLGPTGTYEQYF
v_gene: TRBV5-1
j_gene: TRBJ2-7

CDR3aa: CASSPPQGSDEKLFF
v_gene: TRBV18
j_gene: TRBJ1-4

CDR3aa: CASSQARSSYNEQFF
v_gene: TRBV4-2
j_gene: TRBJ2-1

CDR3aa: CASSEAGRTEAFF
v_gene: TRBV25-1
j_gene: TRBJ1-1

CDR3aa: CASSQDYDRITTDYGYTF
v_gene: TRBV4-1
j_gene: TRBJ1-2

CDR3aa: CAWSGGSGNTIYF
v_gene: TRBV30
j_gene: TRBJ1-3

CDR3aa: CASSPSGTSGYEQYF
v_gene: TRBV5-1
j_gene: TRBJ2-7

CDR3aa: CASSASVAGTDTQYF
v_gene: TRBV7-2
j_gene: TRBJ2-3

CDR3aa: CASSLGRAYGDTQYF
v_gene: TRBV7-9
j_gene: TRBJ2-3

CDR3aa: CASGQGGTGELFF
v_gene: TRBV7-2
j_gene: TRBJ2-2

CDR3aa: CASSPYTVGTYEQYF
v_gene: TRBV7-2
j_gene: TRBJ2-7

CDR3aa: CASSSPRAGNTIYF
v_gene: TRBV7-2
j_gene: TRBJ1-3

CDR3aa: CASSQQKKNSYNEQFF
v_gene: TRBV21-1
j_gene: TRBJ2-1

CDR3aa: CASSWGGTANYGYTF
v_gene: TRBV6-5
j_gene: TRBJ1-2

CDR3aa: CASSIGQVNSPLHF
v_gene: TRBV19
j_gene: TRBJ1-6

CDR3aa: CASSQDGAEQYF
v_gene: TRBV14
j_gene: TRBJ2-7

CDR3aa: CASSVAPTGENEQFF
v_gene: TRBV9
j_gene: TRBJ2-1

CDR3aa: CASSFDQAQETQYF
v_gene: TRBV7-9
j_gene: TRBJ2-5

CDR3aa: CSVGRGAQETQYF
v_gene: TRBV29-1
j_gene: TRBJ2-5

CDR3aa: CSVQRVLNTEAFF
v_gene: TRBV29-1
j_gene: TRBJ1-1